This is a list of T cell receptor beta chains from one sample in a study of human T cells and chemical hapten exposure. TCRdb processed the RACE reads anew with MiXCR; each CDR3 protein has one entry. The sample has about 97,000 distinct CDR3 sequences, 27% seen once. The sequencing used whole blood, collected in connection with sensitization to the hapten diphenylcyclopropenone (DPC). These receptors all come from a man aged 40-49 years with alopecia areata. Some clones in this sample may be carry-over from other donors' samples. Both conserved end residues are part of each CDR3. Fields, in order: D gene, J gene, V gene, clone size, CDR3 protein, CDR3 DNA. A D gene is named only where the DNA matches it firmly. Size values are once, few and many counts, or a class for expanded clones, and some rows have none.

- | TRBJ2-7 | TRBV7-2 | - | CASSLTTYEQYF | TGTGCCAGCAGCTTAACTACCTACGAGCAGTACTTC
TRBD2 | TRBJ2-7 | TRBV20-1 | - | CSARAPPGRRGGSYEQYF | TGCAGTGCTAGAGCCCCCCCGGGGAGGCGGGGGGGTTCCTACGAGCAGTACTTC
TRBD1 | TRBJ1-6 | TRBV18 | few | CASSPPDRVSNSPLHF | TGTGCCAGCTCACCACCGGACAGGGTGTCTAATTCACCCCTCCACTTT
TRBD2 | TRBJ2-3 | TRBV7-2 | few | CASSLASGRIADTQYF | TGTGCCAGCAGCTTAGCTAGCGGGAGAATCGCAGATACGCAGTATTTT
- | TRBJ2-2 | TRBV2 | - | CASSPTPLSGELFF | TGTGCCAGCAGCCCAACCCCCCTCTCCGGGGAGCTGTTTTTT
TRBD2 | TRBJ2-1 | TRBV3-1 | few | CASSQDSTSGRAWQFF | TGTGCCAGCAGCCAAGATTCTACTAGCGGGAGGGCCTGGCAGTTCTTC
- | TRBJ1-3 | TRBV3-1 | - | CASSQQGSGNTIYF | TGTGCCAGCAGCCAACAGGGCTCGGGAAACACCATATATTTT
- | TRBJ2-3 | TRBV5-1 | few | CASSLDPKDTQYF | TGCGCCAGCAGCTTGGACCCAAAAGATACGCAGTATTTT
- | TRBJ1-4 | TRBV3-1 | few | CASSHDSRATTNEKLFF | TGTGCCAGCAGCCACGATAGTAGGGCAACAACTAATGAAAAACTGTTTTTT
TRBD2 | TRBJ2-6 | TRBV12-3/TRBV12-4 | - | CASSSRGLAGGSGANVLTF | TGTGCCAGCAGTTCCCGGGGACTAGCGGGAGGATCTGGGGCCAACGTCCTGACTTTC
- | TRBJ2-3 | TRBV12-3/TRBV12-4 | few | CASSFRGVDTQYF | TGTGCCAGCAGTTTTCGAGGTGTTGATACGCAGTATTTT
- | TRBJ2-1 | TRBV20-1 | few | CSADRDAGRNNEQFF | TGCAGTGCGGACCGGGACGCAGGTCGGAACAATGAGCAGTTCTTC
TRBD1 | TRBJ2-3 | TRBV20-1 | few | CSARHRGHTDTQYF | TGCAGTGCTAGACACAGGGGTCACACAGATACGCAGTATTTT
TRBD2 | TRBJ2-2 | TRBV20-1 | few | CSARWVLREGLGELFF | TGCAGTGCTAGATGGGTCCTACGGGAGGGCCTAGGGGAGCTGTTTTTT
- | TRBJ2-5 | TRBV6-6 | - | CASSYSETQYF | TGTGCCAGCAGTTACTCAGAGACCCAGTACTTC
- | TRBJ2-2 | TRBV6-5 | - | CASSYSPAGNTGELFF | TGTGCCAGCAGTTACTCGCCAGCGGGCAACACCGGGGAGCTGTTTTTT
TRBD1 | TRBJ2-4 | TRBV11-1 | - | CASSATGLTGAKNIQYF | TGTGCCAGCAGCGCGACAGGGTTAACTGGAGCCAAAAACATTCAGTACTTC
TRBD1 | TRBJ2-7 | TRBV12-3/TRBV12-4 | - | CASSIGQGGQYF | TGTGCCAGCAGTATCGGACAGGGAGGGCAGTACTTC
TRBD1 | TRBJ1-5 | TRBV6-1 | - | CASGTGATNQPQHF | TGTGCCAGCGGGACAGGGGCAACAAATCAGCCCCAGCATTTT
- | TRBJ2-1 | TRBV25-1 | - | CASSGAATTDEQFF | TGTGCCAGCAGTGGAGCGGCCACTACAGATGAGCAGTTCTTC